The clone carrying this T cell receptor beta chain was seen many times. What it recognizes is unknown. This sample is part of a study of response to subunit inactivated influenza vaccine. TCRdb reprocessed the RT-PCR reads via MiXCR and lists one record per CDR3 protein. Of roughly 710,000 distinct CDR3 sequences listed, 12% to 15% were seen once; the top ten hold around 7.6%. Study-level results: Seasonal influenza vaccination, on each occasion, was suggested by the authors to recruit few new T cells.

Germline V CDR1 and CDR2: LGHNA, YSLEER. J was trimmed by 0 bases and V by 1 base; bases with no gene match: 7. CDR3 length equals 19 residues. The genes are TRBV4-3 and TRBJ2-2, with 11 bases fitting TRBD2. This TCR was recovered from a man aged 45-60 years who received an inactivated influenza vaccine. The sample was PBMCs from blood, taken 14 days before vaccination. This CDR3 reads CASSQAGGLAAPNTGELFF. CDR3 nucleotide sequence: TGCGCCAGCAGCCAAGCGGGGGGACTAGCGGCGCCGAACACCGGGGAGCTGTTTTTT.